This T cell receptor (beta chain) was obtained from a study of shared clonotypes between healthy human individuals. The assay was immunoSEQ multiplex PCR, and TCRdb's table has in-frame clones only and misses some. The sample gives around 700,000 clones, around 73% of which show up once; roughly 2% is in the top ten. In this sample, this clone turned up once. The origin of this receptor is a woman in her thirties in good health. The material sequenced was memory CD4+ T cells sorted from blood. The subset was: CD45RA-negative fraction.

CDR3 loop: CASSLRQVANYGYTF. In DNA, the CDR3 is TGTGCCAGTAGTTTGCGACAGGTAGCTAACTATGGCTACACCTTC. V gene TRBV19 combines with J gene TRBJ1-2, with D possibly being TRBD1 (6 bases). Germline loops: CDR1 LNHDA, CDR2 SQIVND (reference sequence). CDR3 size: 15 residues. V gave up 5 bases and J gave up 0 bases, with 13 bases separating them.